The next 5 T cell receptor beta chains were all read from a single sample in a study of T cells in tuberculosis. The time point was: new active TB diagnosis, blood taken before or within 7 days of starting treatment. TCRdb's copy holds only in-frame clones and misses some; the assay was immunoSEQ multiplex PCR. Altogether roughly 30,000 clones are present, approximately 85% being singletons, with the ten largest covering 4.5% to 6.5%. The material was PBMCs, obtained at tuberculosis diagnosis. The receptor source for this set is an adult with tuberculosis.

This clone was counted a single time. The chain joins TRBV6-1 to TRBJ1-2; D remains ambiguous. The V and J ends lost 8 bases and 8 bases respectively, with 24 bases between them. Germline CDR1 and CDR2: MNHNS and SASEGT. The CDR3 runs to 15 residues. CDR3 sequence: CASLNFNPPSGGYTF. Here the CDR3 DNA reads TGTGCCAGCCTAAACTTCAACCCCCCATCGGGGGGCTACACCTTC.

This CDR3 is CAGGSQPQHF. As DNA, the CDR3 is TGTGCAGGGGGCAGTCAGCCCCAGCATTTT. The chain links TRBV19 to TRBJ1-5; TRBD1 matches 7 bases. From germline, CDR1 is LNHDA and CDR2 SQIVND (reference sequence). The CDR3 runs 10 residues. Full variable domain (outside the CDR3, taken from reference TRBV19 and TRBJ1-5): DGGITQSPKYLFRKEGQNVTLSCEQNLNHDAMYWYRQDPGQGLRLIYYSQIVNDFQKGDIAEGYSVSREKKESFPLTVTSAQKNPTAFYLCAGGSQPQHFGDGTRLSIL.

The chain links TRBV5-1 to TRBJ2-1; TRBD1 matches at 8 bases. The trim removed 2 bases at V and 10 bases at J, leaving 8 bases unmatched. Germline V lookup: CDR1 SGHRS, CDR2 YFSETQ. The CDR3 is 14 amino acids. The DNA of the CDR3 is TGCGCCAGCAGCTTAGGACAGGGCAGGGGAGAGCAGTTCTTC. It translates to CASSLGQGRGEQFF.

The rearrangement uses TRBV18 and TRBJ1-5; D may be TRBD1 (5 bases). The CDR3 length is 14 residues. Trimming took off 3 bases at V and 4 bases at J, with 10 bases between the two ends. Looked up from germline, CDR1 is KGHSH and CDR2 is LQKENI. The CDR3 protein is CASSPDGGNQPQHF. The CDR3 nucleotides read TGTGCCAGCTCACCGGACGGGGGGAATCAGCCCCAGCATTTT.

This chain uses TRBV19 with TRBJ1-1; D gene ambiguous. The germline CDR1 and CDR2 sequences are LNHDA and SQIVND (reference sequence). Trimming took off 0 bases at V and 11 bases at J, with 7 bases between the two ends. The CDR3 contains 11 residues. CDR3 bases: TGTGCCAGTAGTATAGAAATGCGGGCTTTCTTT. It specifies CASSIEMRAFF.